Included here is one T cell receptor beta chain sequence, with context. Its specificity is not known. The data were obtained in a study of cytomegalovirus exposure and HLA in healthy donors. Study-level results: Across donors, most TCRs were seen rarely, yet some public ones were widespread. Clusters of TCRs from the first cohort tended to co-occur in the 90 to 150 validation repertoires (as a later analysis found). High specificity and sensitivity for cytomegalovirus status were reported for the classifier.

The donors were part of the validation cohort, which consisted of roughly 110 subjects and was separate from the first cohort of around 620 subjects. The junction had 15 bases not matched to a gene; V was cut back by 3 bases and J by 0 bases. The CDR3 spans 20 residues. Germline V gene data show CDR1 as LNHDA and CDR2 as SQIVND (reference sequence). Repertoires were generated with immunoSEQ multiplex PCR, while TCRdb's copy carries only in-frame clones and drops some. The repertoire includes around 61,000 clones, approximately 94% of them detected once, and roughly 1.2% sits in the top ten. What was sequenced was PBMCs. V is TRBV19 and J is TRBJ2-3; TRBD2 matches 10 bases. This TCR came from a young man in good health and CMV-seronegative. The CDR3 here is CASSILGLAAPGPSTDTQYF. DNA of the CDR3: TGTGCCAGTAGTATCCTAGGACTAGCGGCCCCGGGTCCTAGCACAGATACGCAGTATTTT.